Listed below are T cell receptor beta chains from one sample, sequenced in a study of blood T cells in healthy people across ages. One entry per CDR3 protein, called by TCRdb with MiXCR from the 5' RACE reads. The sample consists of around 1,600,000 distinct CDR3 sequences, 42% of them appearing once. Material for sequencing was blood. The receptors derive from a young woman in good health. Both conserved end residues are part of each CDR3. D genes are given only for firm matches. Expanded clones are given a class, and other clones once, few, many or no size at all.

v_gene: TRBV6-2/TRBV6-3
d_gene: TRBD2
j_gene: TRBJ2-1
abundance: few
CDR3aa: CASTPGTSGGGEQFF
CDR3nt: TGTGCCAGCACCCCCGGGACTAGCGGGGGGGGTGAGCAGTTCTTC

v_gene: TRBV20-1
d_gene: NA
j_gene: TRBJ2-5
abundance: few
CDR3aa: CSATRVQETQYF
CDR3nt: TGCAGTGCGACTAGAGTCCAAGAGACCCAGTACTTC

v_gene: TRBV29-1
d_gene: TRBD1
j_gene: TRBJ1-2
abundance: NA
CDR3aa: CSVKTGVQGYTF
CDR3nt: TGCAGCGTTAAAACAGGGGTTCAGGGCTACACCTTC

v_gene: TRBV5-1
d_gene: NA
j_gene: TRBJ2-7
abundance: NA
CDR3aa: CASSFGFFEGIYEQYF
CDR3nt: TGCGCCAGCAGCTTTGGATTTTTCGAGGGGATCTACGAGCAGTACTTC

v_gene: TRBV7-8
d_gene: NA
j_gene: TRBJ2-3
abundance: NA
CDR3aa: CASSTRLRTDTQYF
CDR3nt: TGTGCCAGCAGCACAAGACTCCGCACAGATACGCAGTATTTT

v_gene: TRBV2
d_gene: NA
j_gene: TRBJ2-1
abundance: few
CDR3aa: CASSDEATYNEQFF
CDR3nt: TGTGCCAGCAGTGACGAGGCTACCTACAATGAGCAGTTCTTC

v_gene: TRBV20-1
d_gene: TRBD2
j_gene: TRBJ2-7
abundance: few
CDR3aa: CSAWKRAGFYEQYF
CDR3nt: TGCAGTGCTTGGAAACGAGCGGGATTCTACGAGCAGTACTTC

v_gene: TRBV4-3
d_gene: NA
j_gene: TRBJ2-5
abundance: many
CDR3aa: CASSQDRLTQETQYF
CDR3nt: TGCGCCAGCAGCCAAGATCGTCTAACACAAGAGACCCAGTACTTC

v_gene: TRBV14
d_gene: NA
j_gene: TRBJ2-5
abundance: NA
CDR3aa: CASSQAAGKETQYF
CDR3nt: TGTGCCAGCAGCCAAGCGGCAGGCAAAGAGACCCAGTACTTC

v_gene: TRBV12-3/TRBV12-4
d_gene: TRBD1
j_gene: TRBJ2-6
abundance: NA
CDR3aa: CASSLGQGAPGANVLTF
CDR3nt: TGTGCCAGCAGTCTAGGACAGGGGGCCCCTGGGGCCAACGTCCTGACTTTC

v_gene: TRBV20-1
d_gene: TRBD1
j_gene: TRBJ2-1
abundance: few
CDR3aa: CSVRGLGSYNEQFF
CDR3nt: TGCAGTGTCAGGGGGCTCGGCTCCTACAATGAGCAGTTCTTC

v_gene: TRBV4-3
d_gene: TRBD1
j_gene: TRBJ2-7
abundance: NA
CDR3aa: CASSRYSHLDRESFYEQYF
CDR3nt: TGCGCCAGCAGCCGCTACTCCCACCTCGACAGGGAATCTTTCTACGAGCAGTACTTC

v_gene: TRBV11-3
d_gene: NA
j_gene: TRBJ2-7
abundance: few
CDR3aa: CASSIGWGNEQYF
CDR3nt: TGTGCCAGCAGCATAGGGTGGGGGAACGAGCAGTACTTC

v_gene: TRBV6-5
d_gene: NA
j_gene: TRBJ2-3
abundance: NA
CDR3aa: CASSYWAARTDTQYF
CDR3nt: TGTGCCAGCAGTTACTGGGCAGCCCGCACAGATACGCAGTATTTT

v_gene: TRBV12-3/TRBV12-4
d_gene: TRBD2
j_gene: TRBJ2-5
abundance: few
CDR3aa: CASSSWTSGLEVQYF
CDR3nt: TGTGCCAGCAGCTCATGGACTAGCGGCTTGGAGGTCCAGTACTTC

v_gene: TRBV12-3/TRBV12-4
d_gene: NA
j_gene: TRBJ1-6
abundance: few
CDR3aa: CASSRQFYNSPLHF
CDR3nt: TGTGCCAGCAGCAGACAGTTCTATAATTCACCCCTCCACTTT

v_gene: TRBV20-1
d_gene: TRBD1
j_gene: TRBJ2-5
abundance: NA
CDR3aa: CSAKTGPWETQYF
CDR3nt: TGCAGTGCTAAGACAGGGCCCTGGGAGACCCAGTACTTC

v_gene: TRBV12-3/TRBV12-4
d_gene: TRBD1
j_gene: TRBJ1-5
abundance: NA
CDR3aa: CASARGPQPQHF
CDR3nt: TGTGCCAGTGCTAGGGGGCCTCAGCCCCAGCATTTT

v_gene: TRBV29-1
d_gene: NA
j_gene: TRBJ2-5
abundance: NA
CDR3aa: CSVAPLETQYF
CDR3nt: TGCAGCGTTGCTCCCCTCGAGACCCAGTACTTC

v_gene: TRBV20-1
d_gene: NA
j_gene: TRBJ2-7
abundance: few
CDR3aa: CSASRQGLTYEQYF
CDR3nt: TGCAGTGCTAGCCGCCAGGGGCTAACCTACGAGCAGTACTTC